This T cell receptor (beta chain) was captured in a study of blood T cell repertoires in COVID-19. Background on the study: Whether acute or convalescent, the COVID-19 samples came from the United States, Italy and Spain. The analysed material was cDNA or gDNA that came from T cells, B-cell-depleted T cells, or PBMCs.

How the authors handled the data: Amplification of reference gene primers was used by the study to estimate nucleated cell counts. Method: immunoSEQ multiplex PCR; TCRdb's copy keeps in-frame clones and lacks some. V, J and clone size are those of that table, while D and trimming were read from the DNA. The sample records about 33,000 clones, approximately 93% being singletons. The CDR3 runs to 13 residues. The germline gives CDR1 MNHEY, CDR2 SVGAGI. The V gene lost 5 bases and the J gene lost 10 bases, with 17 bases spanning the gap. V and J are TRBV6-5 and TRBJ1-1; D is ambiguous. Sequencing was done on a sample of peripheral blood. This clonotype was sampled from a male donor with active COVID-19. CDR3 nucleotide sequence: TGTGCCAGCAGTAAGGAGGGCCGACGGGGAGCTTTCTTT. Residues: CASSKEGRRGAFF.